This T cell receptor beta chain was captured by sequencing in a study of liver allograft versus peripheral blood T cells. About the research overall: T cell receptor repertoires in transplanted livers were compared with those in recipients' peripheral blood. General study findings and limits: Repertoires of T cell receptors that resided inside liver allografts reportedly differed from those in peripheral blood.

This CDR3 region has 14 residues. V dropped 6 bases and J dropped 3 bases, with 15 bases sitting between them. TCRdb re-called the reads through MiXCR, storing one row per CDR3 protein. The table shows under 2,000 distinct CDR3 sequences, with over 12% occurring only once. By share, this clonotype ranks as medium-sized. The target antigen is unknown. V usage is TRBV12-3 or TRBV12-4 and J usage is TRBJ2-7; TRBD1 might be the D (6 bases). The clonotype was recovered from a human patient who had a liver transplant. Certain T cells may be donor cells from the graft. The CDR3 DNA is TGTGCCAGCAGAGCTTACAGGGTACGCTACGAGCAGTACTTC. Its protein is CASRAYRVRYEQYF.